Included here is one TCR beta chain sequence, with context. Between the trimmed V and J ends, which lost 1 base and 0 bases, there was a span of 9 bases. CDR3 length equals 15 residues. The V gene's germline CDR1 is SNHLY and CDR2 FYNNEI. Donors comprised healthy HIV-negative adults lacking recent acute infections or vaccinations. Caucasian adults residing in Nashville, Tennessee made up all the donors. These data come from a study of shared clonotypes between healthy human individuals. Study at large: The study drew on a couple of women and three men aged 18 to 49 as donors.

Deep was the level used in running the assay. Measured with immunoSEQ multiplex PCR; TCRdb has only the in-frame clones, and not every one. The data contain approximately 500,000 clones, more than 75% of them singletons. The sample consisted of PBMCs. The clonotype originates from a middle-aged woman in good health. Some clones in this sample may be carry-over from other donors' samples. The rearrangement links TRBV2 to TRBJ2-5; D unresolved. The CDR3 coding sequence is TGTGCCAGCAGTGAAGTAAGGGCGAACCAAGAGACCCAGTACTTC. Translating gives CASSEVRANQETQYF.